This T cell receptor (beta chain) derives from a study of OX40 agonist ivuxolimab in advanced cancers. As for the study in general: Ivuxolimab is a fully human IgG2 antibody that activates OX40 (CD134). Dose-escalation cases comprised hepatocellular carcinoma, melanoma, renal cell or head and neck cancer.

Profiling relied on immunoSEQ multiplex PCR, and the TCRdb table lists in-frame clones only, not all of them. The repertoire has 65,000 to 85,000 clones, 85% of them found once; the top ten carry approximately 0.81%. Study-wide points: CD8+ T cells averaged more expanded clones than CD4+.

Patients were excluded for autoimmune disease history or systemic immunosuppression. In the case of this clone: Its antigen is still unknown.

The material was CD4+ or CD8+ T cells sorted from blood, obtained in a trial of the OX40 agonist ivuxolimab. This receptor was obtained from an adult with an advanced solid tumor such as melanoma, head and neck, liver or kidney cancer.

The CDR3 loop is CAISERTGRRETQYF. CDR3 sequence (DNA): TGTGCCATCAGTGAGCGGACAGGGAGGAGAGAGACCCAGTACTTC. The chain employs TRBV10-3 and TRBJ2-5, with 8 bases aligning to TRBD1. From germline, CDR1 is ENHRY and CDR2 SYGVKD. V lost 2 bases and J lost 4; bases outside the gene matches: 6. This CDR3 has 15 amino acids.